The clone carrying this T cell receptor beta chain has only a few counts. The antigen is undetermined. Germline V gene lookup returns CDR1 MDHEN and CDR2 SYDVKM. The CDR3 consists of 13 residues. V shed 4 bases and J shed 3 bases, with 9 bases lying between them. The data were taken from a study of T-cell memory formation after mild COVID-19. The authors produced TCR alpha and TCR beta cDNA libraries with sample barcodes and UMIs by 5'RACE using constant-segment primers. TCRdb re-analysed the 5' RACE reads in MiXCR, keeping a single row per CDR3 protein. The table records under 400,000 distinct CDR3 sequences, 25% to 30% of them present only once. Study outcomes and limitations: Clones from the second wave (peaking day 37) had unconfirmed SARS-CoV-2 specificity.

The origin of this receptor is an adult woman who had mild COVID-19 (a few samples of this study predate the infection). Cell type and time point are not known. Sequenced sample: PBMCs or a T cell subset sorted from them (not recorded which). This sequence joins TRBV28 and TRBJ1-2, with D perhaps matching TRBD1 (5 bases). The CDR3 sequence: CASSSRVHYGYTF. CDR3 bases: TGTGCCAGCAGTTCCAGGGTGCACTATGGCTACACCTTC.